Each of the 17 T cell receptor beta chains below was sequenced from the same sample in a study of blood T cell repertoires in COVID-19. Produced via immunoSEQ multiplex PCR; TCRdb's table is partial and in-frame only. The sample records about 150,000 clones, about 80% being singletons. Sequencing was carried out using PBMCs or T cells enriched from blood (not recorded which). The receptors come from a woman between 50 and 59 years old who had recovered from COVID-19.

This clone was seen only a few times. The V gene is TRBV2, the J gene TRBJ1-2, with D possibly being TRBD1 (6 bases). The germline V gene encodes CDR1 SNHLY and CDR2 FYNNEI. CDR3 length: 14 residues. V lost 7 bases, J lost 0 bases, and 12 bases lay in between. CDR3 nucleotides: TGTGCCAGCAAGCCGGACAGAACTAACTATGGCTACACCTTC. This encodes CASKPDRTNYGYTF.

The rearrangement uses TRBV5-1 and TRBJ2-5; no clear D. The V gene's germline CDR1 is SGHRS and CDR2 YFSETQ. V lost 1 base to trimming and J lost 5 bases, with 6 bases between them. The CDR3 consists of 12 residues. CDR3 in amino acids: CASSLNAETQYF. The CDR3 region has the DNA TGCGCCAGCAGCTTGAATGCGGAGACCCAGTACTTC.

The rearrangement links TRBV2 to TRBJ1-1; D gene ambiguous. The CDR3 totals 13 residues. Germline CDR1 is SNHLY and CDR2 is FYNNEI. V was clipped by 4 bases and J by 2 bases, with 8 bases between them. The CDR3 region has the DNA TGTGCCAGCAGTGTCGGGAAAAACACTGAAGCTTTCTTT. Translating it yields CASSVGKNTEAFF.

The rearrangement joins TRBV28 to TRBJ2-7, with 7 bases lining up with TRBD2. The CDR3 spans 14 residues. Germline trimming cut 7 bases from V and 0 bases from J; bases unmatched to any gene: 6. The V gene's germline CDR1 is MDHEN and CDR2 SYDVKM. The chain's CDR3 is CASTKGGFSYEQYV. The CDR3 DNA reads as TGTGCCAGCACCAAGGGAGGGTTCTCCTACGAGCAGTACGTC.

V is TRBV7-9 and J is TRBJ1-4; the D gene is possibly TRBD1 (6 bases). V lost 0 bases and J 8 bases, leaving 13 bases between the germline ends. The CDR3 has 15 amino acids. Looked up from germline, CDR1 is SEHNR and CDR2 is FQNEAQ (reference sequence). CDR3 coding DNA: TGTGCCAGCAGCTTAGCCTCAACAGGGCAGGAAAAACTGTTTTTT. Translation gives CASSLASTGQEKLFF. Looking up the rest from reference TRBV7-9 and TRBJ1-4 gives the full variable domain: DTGVSQNPRHKITKRGQNVTFRCDPISEHNRLYWYRQTLGQGPEFLTYFQNEAQLEKSRLLSDRFSAERPKGSFSTLEIQRTEQGDSAMYLCASSLASTGQEKLFFGSGTQLSVL.

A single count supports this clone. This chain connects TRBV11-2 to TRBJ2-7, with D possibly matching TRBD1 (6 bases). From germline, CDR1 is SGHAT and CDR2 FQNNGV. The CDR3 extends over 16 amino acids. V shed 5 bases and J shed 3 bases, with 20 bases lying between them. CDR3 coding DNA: TGTGCCAGCAGCCCCCTTAACAGGGAAACAGACTACGAGCAGTACTTC. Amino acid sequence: CASSPLNRETDYEQYF.

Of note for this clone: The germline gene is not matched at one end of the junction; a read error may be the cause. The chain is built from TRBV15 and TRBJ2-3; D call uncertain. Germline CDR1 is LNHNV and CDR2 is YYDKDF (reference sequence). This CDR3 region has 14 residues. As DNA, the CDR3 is TGTGCCACCAGCGGAGACCGGAATCCGGGTACGCAGTATTTT. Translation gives CATSGDRNPGTQYF. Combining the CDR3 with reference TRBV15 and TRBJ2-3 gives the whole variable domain DAMVIQNPRYQVTQFGKPVTLSCSQTLNHNVMYWYQQKSSQAPKLLFHYYDKDFNNEADTPDNFQSRRPNTSFCFLDIRSPGLGDTAMYLCATSGDRNPGTQYFGPGTRLTVL.

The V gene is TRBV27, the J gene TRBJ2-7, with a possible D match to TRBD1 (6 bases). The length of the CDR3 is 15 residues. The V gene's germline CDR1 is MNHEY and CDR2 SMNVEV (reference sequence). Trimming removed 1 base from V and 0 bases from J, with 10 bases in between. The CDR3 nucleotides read TGTGCCAGCAGTTTATACCCGGACAGCTCCTACGAGCAGTACTTC. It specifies CASSLYPDSSYEQYF.

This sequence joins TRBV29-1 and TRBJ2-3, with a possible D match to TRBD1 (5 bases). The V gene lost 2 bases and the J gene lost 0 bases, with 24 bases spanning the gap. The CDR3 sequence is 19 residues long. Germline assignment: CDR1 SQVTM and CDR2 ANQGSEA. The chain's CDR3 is CSVEYQGPLPGASTDTQYF. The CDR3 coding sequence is TGCAGCGTTGAATACCAGGGCCCCTTACCGGGCGCTAGCACAGATACGCAGTATTTT.

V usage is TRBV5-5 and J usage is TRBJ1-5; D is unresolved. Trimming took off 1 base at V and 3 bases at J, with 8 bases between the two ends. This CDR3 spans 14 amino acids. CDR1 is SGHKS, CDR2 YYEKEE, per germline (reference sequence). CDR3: CASSLQIDNQPQHF. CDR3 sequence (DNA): TGTGCCAGCAGCTTGCAAATAGACAATCAGCCCCAGCATTTT.

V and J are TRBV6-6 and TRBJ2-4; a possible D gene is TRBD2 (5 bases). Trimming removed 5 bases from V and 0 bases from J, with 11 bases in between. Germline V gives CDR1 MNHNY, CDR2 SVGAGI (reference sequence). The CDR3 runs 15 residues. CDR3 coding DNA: TGTGCCAGCAGTCTTGAGGGAATAGCCAAAAACATTCAGTACTTC. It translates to CASSLEGIAKNIQYF.

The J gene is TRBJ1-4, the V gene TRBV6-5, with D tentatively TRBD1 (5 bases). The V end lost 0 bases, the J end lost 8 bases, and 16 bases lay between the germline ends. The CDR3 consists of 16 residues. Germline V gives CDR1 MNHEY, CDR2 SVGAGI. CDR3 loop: CASSYSSGGELEKLFF. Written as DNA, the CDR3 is TGTGCCAGCAGTTACTCCTCGGGGGGTGAACTAGAAAAACTGTTTTTT.

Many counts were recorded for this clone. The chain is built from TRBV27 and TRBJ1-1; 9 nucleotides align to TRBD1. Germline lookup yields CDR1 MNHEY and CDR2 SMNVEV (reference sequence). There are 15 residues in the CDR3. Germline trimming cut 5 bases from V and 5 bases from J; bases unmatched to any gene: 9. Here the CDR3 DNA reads TGTGCCAGCAGTGCCGACAGGGGGAGTGTAACTGAAGCTTTCTTT. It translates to CASSADRGSVTEAFF.

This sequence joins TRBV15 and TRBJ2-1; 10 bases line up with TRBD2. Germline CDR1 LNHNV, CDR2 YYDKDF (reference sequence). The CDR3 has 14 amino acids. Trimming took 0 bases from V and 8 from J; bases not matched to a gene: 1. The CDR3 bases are TGTGCCACCAGCAGAGACGGGACTAGCGATGAGCAGTTCTTC. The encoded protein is CATSRDGTSDEQFF.

CDR3 sequence (DNA): TGTGCCATCAGTCCACAGGGGAGCAATCAGCCCCAGCATTTT. The encoded protein is CAISPQGSNQPQHF. The rearrangement joins TRBV10-3 to TRBJ1-5; 7 positions match TRBD1. V lost 5 bases, J lost 1 base, and 2 bases stayed unmatched. The CDR3 length is 14 residues. Germline V CDR1 and CDR2: ENHRY, SYGVKD.

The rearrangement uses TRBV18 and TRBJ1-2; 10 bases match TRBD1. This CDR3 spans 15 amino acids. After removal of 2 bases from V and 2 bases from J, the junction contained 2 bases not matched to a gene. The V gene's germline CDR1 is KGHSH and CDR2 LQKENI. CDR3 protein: CASSPAGQGNYGYTF. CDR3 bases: TGTGCCAGCTCACCAGCGGGACAGGGGAACTATGGCTACACCTTC. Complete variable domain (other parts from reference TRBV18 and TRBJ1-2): NAGVMQNPRHLVRRRGQEARLRCSPMKGHSHVYWYRQLPEEGLKFMVYLQKENIIDESGMPKERFSAEFPKEGPSILRIQQVVRGDSAAYFCASSPAGQGNYGYTFGSGTRLTVV.

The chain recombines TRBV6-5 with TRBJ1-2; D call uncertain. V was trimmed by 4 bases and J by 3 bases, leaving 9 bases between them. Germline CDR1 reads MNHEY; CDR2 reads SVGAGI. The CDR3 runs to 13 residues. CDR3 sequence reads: CASSLVGDYGYTF. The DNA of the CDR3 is TGTGCCAGCAGTTTGGTCGGGGACTATGGCTACACCTTC.